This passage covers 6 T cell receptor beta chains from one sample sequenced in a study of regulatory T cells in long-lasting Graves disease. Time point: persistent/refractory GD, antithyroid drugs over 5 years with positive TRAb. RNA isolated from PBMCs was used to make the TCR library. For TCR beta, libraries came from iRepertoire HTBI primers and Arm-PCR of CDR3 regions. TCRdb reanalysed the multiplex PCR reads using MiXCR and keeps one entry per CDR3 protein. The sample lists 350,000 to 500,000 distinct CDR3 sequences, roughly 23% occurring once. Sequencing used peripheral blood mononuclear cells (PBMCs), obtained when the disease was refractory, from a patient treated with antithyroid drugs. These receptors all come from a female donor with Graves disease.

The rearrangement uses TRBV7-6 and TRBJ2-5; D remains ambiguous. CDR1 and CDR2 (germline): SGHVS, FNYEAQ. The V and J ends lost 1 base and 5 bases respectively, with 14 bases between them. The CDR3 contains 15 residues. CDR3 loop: CASSLGGGPWETQYF. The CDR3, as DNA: TGTGCCAGCAGCTTAGGTGGCGGTCCCTGGGAGACCCAGTACTTC.

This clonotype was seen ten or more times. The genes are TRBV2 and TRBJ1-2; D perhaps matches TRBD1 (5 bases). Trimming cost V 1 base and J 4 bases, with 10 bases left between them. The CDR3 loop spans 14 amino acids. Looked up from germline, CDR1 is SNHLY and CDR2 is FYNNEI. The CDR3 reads CASSEGGGLYGYTF. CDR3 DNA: TGTGCCAGCAGTGAAGGGGGCGGTCTCTATGGCTACACCTTC.

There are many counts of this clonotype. The CDR3 loop reads CVSASGDYEQYF. CDR3 nucleotides: TGTGTCTCGGCGTCAGGGGATTACGAGCAGTACTTC. The chain uses TRBV6-1 and TRBJ2-7; weak D call: TRBD1 (6 bases). CDR1 MNHNS and CDR2 SASEGT come from the germline V gene. CDR3 length: 12 residues.

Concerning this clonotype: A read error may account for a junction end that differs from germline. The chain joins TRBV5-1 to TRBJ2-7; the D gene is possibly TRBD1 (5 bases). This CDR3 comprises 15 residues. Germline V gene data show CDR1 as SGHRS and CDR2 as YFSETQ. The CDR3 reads CASSWGSRSSYEQYF. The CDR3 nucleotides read TGTGCCAGCAGCTGGGGCTCTAGGAGCTCCTACGAGCAGTACTTC.

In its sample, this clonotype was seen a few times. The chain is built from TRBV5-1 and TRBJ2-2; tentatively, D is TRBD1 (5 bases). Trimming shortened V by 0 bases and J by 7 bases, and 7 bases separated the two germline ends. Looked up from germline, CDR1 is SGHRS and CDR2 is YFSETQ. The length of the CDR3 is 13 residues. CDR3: CASSLVRGGELFF. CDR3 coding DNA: TGCGCCAGCAGCTTGGTTAGGGGCGGGGAGCTGTTTTTT.

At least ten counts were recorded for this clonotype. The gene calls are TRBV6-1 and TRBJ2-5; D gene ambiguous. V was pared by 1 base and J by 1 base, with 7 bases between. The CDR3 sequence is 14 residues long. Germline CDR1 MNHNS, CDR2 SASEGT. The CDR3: CASSEGAAQETQYF. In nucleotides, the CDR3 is TGTGCCAGCAGTGAAGGAGCAGCCCAAGAGACCCAGTACTTC.